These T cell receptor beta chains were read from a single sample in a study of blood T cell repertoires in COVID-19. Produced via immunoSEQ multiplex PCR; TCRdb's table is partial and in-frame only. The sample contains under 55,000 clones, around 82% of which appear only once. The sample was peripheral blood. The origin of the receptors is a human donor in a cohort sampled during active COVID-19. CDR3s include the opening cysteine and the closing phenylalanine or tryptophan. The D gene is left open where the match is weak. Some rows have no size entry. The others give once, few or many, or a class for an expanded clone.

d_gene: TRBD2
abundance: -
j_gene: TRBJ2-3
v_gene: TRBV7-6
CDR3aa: CASSLRLAGGTDTQYF
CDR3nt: TGTGCCAGCAGCCTCCGACTAGCGGGAGGCACAGATACGCAGTATTTT

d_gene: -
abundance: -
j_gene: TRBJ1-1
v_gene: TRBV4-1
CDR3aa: CASSPQEGIMNTEAFF
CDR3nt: TGCGCCAGCAGCCCCCAGGAGGGAATCATGAACACTGAAGCTTTCTTT

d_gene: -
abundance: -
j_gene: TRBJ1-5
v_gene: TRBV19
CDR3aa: CASSIRQRGNQPQHF
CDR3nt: TGTGCCAGTAGTATACGTCAACGGGGCAATCAGCCCCAGCATTTT

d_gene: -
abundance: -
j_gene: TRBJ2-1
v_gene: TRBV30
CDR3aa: CAWSLEGYNEQFF
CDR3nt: TGTGCCTGGAGTTTGGAGGGCTACAATGAGCAGTTCTTC

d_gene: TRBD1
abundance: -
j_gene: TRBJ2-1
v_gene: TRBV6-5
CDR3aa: CASSTDRGSYNEQFF
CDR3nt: TGTGCCAGCAGTACGGACAGGGGCTCCTACAATGAGCAGTTCTTC

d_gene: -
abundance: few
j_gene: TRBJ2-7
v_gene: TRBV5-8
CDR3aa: CASSSRGGFSYEQYF
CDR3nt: TGTGCCAGCAGCTCTAGGGGGGGGTTCTCCTACGAGCAGTACTTC

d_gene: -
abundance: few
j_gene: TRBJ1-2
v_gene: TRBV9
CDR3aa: CASSVGRQGNYGYTF
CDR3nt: TGTGCCAGCAGCGTAGGACGCCAGGGGAACTATGGCTACACCTTC

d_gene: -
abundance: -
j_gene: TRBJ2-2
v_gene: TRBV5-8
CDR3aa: CASRPFRGDTGELFF
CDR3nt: TGTGCCAGCCGCCCTTTTAGGGGTGACACCGGGGAGCTGTTTTTT

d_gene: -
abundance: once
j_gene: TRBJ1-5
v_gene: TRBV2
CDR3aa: CASSGGSVRTEPQHF
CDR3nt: TGTGCCAGCAGTGGTGGGAGCGTGAGGACGGAGCCCCAGCATTTT

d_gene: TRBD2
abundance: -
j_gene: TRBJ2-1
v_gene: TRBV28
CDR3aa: CASAGRVEFF
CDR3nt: TGTGCCAGCGCTGGGAGGGTTGAGTTCTTC

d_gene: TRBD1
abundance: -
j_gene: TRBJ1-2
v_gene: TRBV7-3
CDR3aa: CASSLGQGANGYTF
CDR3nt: TGTGCCAGCAGCTTAGGTCAGGGGGCTAACGGCTACACCTTC

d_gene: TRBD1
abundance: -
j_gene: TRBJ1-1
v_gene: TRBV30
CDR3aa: CAWSQGVTEAFF
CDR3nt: TGTGCCTGGAGCCAGGGGGTCACTGAAGCTTTCTTT

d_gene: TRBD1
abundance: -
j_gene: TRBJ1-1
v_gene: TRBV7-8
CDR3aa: CASSPDRVYTEAFF
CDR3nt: TGTGCCAGCAGCCCAGACAGGGTCTACACTGAAGCTTTCTTT

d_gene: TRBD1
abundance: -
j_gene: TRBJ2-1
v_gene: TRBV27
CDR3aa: CASRVRDSGNNEQFF
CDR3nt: TGTGCCAGCAGGGTCCGGGACAGTGGAAACAATGAGCAGTTCTTC

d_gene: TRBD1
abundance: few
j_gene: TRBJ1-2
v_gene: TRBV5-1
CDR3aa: CASSLDGTGNGYTF
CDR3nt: TGCGCCAGCAGCTTGGACGGGACAGGGAATGGCTACACCTTC

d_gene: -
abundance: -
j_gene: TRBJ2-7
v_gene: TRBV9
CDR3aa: CASSVGQHKNEQYF
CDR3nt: TGTGCCAGCAGCGTAGGACAGCACAAGAACGAGCAGTACTTC

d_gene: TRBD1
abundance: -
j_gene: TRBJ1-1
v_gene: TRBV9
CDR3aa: CASSGDRDTEAFF
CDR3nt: TGTGCCAGCAGCGGAGACAGGGACACTGAAGCTTTCTTT

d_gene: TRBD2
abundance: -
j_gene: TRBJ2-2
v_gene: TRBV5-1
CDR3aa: CASSLARGGRNTGELFF
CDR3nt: TGCGCCAGCAGCTTGGCCCGGGGCGGGAGGAACACCGGGGAGCTGTTTTTT

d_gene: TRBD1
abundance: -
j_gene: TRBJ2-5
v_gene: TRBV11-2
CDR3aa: CASSHHGTGLVETQYF
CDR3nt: TGTGCCAGCAGCCACCACGGGACAGGGTTGGTAGAGACCCAGTACTTC